One and the same sample provided the 10 T cell receptor beta chains below, sequenced in a study of blood T cell repertoires in COVID-19. Sequencing used immunoSEQ multiplex PCR; TCRdb keeps in-frame clones, though not all of them. Among approximately 270,000 clones listed, more than 85% were seen once. The sequenced sample consisted of PBMCs or T cells enriched from blood (not recorded which). The receptors originated from a man aged 40-50 years who had been exposed to COVID-19.

There are a few counts of this clone. The chain is built from TRBV9 and TRBJ2-1; 9 bases are a match to TRBD1. Per germline, CDR1 SGDLS and CDR2 YYNGEE. Unmatched junction bases numbered 5, after V lost 2 bases and J lost 8 bases. This CDR3 has 14 amino acids. The CDR3 loop reads CASSVLGQGHEQFF. CDR3 in DNA: TGTGCCAGCAGCGTTCTGGGACAGGGCCATGAGCAGTTCTTC.

The chain joins TRBV29-1 to TRBJ2-5; TRBD2 aligns across 12 bases. J gave up 4 bases and V 0 bases, and 3 bases lay outside the gene matches. The CDR3 loop spans 15 amino acids. Per the germline V gene, CDR1 is SQVTM and CDR2 is ANQGSEA. The CDR3 DNA reads TGCAGCGTTGAAGAACTAGCGGGAGGTCGAGAGACCCAGTACTTC. As protein: CSVEELAGGRETQYF.

This sequence joins TRBV28 and TRBJ1-1; 7 positions match TRBD1. Germline V CDR1 and CDR2: MDHEN, SYDVKM. The CDR3 spans 13 residues. J was trimmed by 7 bases and V by 2 bases; bases with no gene match: 4. CDR3 DNA sequence: TGTGCCAGCAGTTTACCCGACAGGGATGAAGCTTTCTTT. This codes for CASSLPDRDEAFF.

The chain couples TRBV4-1 to TRBJ2-7, with D possibly TRBD2 on 6 matching bases. The CDR3 is made up of 16 amino acids. Germline V lookup: CDR1 MGHRA, CDR2 YSYEKL. Trimming removed 5 bases from V and 4 bases from J, with 21 bases in between. CDR3 DNA: TGCGCCAGCAGCTGGGGAGGTGGAGGAGCGGCTTACGAGCAGTACTTC. It is translated as CASSWGGGGAAYEQYF.

The chain uses TRBV9 and TRBJ2-2; TRBD2 agrees at 7 bases. V lost 0 bases to trimming and J lost 6 bases; unmatched junction nucleotides: 8. CDR1 is SGDLS and CDR2 is YYNGEE in the germline V gene. The CDR3 runs 16 residues. The CDR3 region is CASSVDGDYHSGELFF. The CDR3 DNA follows: TGTGCCAGCAGCGTAGATGGGGACTACCATTCCGGGGAGCTGTTTTTT.

The count of this clone is one. The chain carries TRBV30 and TRBJ1-6; D unclear. The CDR3 totals 13 residues. Per the germline V gene, CDR1 is GTSNPN and CDR2 is SVGIG (reference sequence). V was clipped by 4 bases and J by 7 bases, with 11 bases between them. The CDR3 reads CAWKRPQNSPLHF. CDR3 coding DNA: TGTGCCTGGAAGCGGCCGCAAAATTCACCCCTCCACTTT.

V is TRBV7-9 and J is TRBJ2-1; 9 bases agree with TRBD2. After removal of 7 bases from V and 6 bases from J, the junction contained 10 bases not matched to a gene. The CDR3 totals 15 residues. Germline loops: CDR1 SEHNR, CDR2 FQNEAQ (reference sequence). The CDR3: CASKLAGGRGNEQFF. The CDR3 coding sequence is TGTGCCAGCAAGTTGGCGGGAGGGAGGGGCAATGAGCAGTTCTTC.

This chain joins TRBV5-5 and TRBJ2-1, with D possibly TRBD1 on 5 matching bases. CDR3 size: 16 residues. From germline, CDR1 is SGHKS and CDR2 YYEKEE (reference sequence). V lost 0 bases, J lost 10 bases, and 20 bases lay in between. DNA for the CDR3: TGTGCCAGCAGCTTGGAACAGGAAGTTTTTGAGTCGGAGCAGTTCTTC. Its translation: CASSLEQEVFESEQFF.

The chain employs TRBV27 and TRBJ1-3; the D is unclear. Per the germline V gene, CDR1 is MNHEY and CDR2 is SMNVEV (reference sequence). V was pared by 7 bases and J by 0 bases, with 10 bases between. The CDR3 is made up of 14 amino acids. The CDR3 DNA follows: TGTGCCAGCAAGGCGGACTTCTCTGGAAACACCATATATTTT. The encoded protein is CASKADFSGNTIYF.

The rearrangement links TRBV27 to TRBJ1-3; no clear D gene. CDR3 size: 15 residues. Trimming pared 2 bases from V and 0 bases from J, leaving 8 bases between. CDR1 and CDR2 (germline): MNHEY, SMNVEV (reference sequence). The CDR3 DNA reads TGTGCCAGCAGTTTAACGATCAGCTCTGGAAACACCATATATTTT. This encodes CASSLTISSGNTIYF.